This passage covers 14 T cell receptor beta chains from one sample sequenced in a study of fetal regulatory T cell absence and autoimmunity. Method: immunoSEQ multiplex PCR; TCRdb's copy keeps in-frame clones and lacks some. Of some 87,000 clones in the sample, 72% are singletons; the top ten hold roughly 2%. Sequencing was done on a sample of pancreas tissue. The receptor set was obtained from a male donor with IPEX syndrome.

This CDR3 is CASSPGHSYNEQFF. In DNA, the CDR3 is TGTGCCAGCAGTCCGGGACACTCCTACAATGAGCAGTTCTTC. V is TRBV27 and J is TRBJ2-1; tentative D call: TRBD1 (6 bases). V dropped 5 bases and J dropped 0 bases, with 8 bases sitting between them. CDR1 and CDR2 from the germline V gene are MNHEY and SMNVEV (reference sequence). CDR3 length: 14 residues.

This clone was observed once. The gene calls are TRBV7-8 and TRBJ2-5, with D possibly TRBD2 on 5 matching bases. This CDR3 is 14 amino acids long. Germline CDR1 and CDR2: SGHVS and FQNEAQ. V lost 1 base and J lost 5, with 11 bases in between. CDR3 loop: CASSLGAAVETQYF. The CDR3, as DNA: TGTGCCAGCAGCTTAGGGGCAGCGGTGGAGACCCAGTACTTC.

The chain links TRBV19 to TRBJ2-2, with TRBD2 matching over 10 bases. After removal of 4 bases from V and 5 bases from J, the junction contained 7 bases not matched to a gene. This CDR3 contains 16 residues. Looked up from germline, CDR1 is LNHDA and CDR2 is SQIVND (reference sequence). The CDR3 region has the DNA TGTGCCAGTAGTACGGTTACTAGCGGGGCTACCGGGGAGCTGTTTTTT. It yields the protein CASSTVTSGATGELFF.

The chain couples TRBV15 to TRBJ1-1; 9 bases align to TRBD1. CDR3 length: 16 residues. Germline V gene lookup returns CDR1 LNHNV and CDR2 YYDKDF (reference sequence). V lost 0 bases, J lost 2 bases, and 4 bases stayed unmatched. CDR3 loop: CATSRDHRGRNTEAFF. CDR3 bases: TGTGCCACCAGCAGAGATCACAGGGGGCGTAACACTGAAGCTTTCTTT.

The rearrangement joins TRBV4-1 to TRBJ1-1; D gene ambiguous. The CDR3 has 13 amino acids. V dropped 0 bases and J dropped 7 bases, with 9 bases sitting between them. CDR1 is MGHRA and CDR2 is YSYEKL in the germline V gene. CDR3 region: CASSQDLNLEAFF. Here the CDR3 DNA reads TGCGCCAGCAGCCAAGATCTGAACCTTGAAGCTTTCTTT.

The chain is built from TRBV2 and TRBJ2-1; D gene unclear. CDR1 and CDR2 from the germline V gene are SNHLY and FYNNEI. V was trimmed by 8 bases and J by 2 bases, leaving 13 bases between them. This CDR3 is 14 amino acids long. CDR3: CASQAPPTYNEQFF. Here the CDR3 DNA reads TGTGCCAGCCAAGCGCCCCCAACCTACAATGAGCAGTTCTTC.

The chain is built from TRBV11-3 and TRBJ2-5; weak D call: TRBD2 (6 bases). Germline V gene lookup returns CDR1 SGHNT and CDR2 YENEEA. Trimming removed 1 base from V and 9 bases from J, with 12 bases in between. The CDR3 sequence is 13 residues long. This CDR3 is CASSLGFTGAQYF. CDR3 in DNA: TGTGCCAGCAGCTTAGGGTTCACGGGGGCCCAGTACTTC.

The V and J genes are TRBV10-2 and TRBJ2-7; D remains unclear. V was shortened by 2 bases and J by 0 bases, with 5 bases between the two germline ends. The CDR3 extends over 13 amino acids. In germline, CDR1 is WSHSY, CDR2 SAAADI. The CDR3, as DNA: TGCGCCAGCAGTGAGGACAACTCCTACGAGCAGTACTTC. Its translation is CASSEDNSYEQYF.

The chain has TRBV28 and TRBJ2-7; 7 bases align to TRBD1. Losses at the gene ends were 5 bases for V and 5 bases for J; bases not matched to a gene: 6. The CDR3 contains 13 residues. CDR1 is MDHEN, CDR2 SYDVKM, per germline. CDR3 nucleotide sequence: TGTGCCAGCAGTCCCGACAGGGTCCACGAGCAGTACTTC. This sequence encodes CASSPDRVHEQYF. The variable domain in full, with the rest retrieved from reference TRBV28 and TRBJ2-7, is DVKVTQSSRYLVKRTGEKVFLECVQDMDHENMFWYRQDPGLGLRLIYFSYDVKMKEKGDIPEGYSVSREKKERFSLILESASTNQTSMYLCASSPDRVHEQYFGPGTRLTVT.

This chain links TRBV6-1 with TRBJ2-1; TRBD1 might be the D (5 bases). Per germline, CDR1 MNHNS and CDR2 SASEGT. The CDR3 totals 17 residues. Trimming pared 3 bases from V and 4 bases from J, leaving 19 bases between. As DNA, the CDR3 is TGTGCCAGCAGTGAGGCATATTGGGGCGCTTTTTACAATGAGCAGTTCTTC. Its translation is CASSEAYWGAFYNEQFF.

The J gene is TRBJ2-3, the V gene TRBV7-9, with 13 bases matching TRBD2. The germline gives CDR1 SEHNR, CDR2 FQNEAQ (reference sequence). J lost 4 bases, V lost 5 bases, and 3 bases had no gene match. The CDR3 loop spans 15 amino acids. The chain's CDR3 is CASSPGLAGADTQYF. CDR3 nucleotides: TGTGCCAGCAGCCCTGGACTAGCGGGAGCAGATACGCAGTATTTT.

The CDR3: CAWSVGTTSTDTQYF. As DNA, the CDR3 is TGTGCCTGGAGTGTAGGGACAACTAGCACAGATACGCAGTATTTT. The V gene is TRBV30, the J gene TRBJ2-3; maybe TRBD1 (6 bases). The CDR3 loop spans 15 amino acids. CDR1 is GTSNPN and CDR2 is SVGIG in the germline V gene (reference sequence). V was clipped by 0 bases and J by 0 bases, with 10 bases between them.

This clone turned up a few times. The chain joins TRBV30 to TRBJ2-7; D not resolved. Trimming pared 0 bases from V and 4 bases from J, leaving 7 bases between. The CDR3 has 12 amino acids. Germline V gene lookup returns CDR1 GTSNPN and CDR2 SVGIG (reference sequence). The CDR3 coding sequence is TGTGCCTGGAGTGTAACCAGGTACGAGCAGTACTTC. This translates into CAWSVTRYEQYF.

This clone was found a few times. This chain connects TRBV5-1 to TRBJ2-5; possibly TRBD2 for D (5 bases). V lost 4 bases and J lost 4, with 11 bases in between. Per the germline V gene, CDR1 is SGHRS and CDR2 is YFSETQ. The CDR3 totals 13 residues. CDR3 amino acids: CASSPDFVETQYF. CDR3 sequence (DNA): TGCGCCAGCAGCCCGGACTTTGTAGAGACCCAGTACTTC. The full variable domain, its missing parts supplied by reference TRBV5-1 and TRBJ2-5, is KAGVTQTPRYLIKTRGQQVTLSCSPISGHRSVSWYQQTPGQGLQFLFEYFSETQRNKGNFPGRFSGRQFSNSRSEMNVSTLELGDSALYLCASSPDFVETQYFGPGTRLLVL.